The present T cell receptor beta chain was sequenced within a study of blood T cell repertoires in COVID-19. The germline V gene has CDR1 MNHEY and CDR2 SVGEGT. This CDR3 has 14 residues. V dropped 4 bases and J dropped 4 bases, with 13 bases sitting between them. The protocol was immunoSEQ multiplex PCR, while the TCRdb copy is restricted to in-frame clones and leaves out a portion. The data contain 160,000 or so clones, approximately 84% of them singletons. This TCR was recovered from a human donor with acute COVID-19. The donor label of this sample is uncertain. The sequenced sample consisted of PBMCs or T cells enriched from blood (not recorded which). The rearrangement uses TRBV6-2 or TRBV6-3 and TRBJ1-2; D is undetermined. The CDR3 nucleotides are TGTGCCAGCAGTTCTGGGCCGGCCCCCTATGGCTACACCTTC. Amino acids: CASSSGPAPYGYTF.